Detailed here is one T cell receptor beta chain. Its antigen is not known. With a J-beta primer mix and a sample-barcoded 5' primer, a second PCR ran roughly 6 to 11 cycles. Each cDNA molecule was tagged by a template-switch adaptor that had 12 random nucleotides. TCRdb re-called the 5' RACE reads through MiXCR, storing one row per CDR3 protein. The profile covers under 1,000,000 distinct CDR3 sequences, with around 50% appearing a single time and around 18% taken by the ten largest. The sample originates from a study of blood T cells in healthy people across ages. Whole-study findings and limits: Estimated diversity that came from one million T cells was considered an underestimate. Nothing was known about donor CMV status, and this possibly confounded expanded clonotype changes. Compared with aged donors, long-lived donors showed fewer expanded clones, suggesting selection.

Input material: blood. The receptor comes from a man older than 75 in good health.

In DNA, the CDR3 is TGTGCCAGCAGCCGAGAAGCATTCTACGAGCAGTTCTTC. Residues: CASSREAFYEQFF. This chain uses TRBV7-2 with TRBJ2-1; D gene uncertain. CDR1 and CDR2 from the germline V gene are SGHTA and FQGNSA. V lost 5 bases to trimming and J lost 10 bases, with 15 bases between them. The CDR3 covers 13 residues.